These 26 T cell receptor beta chains share one sample of origin, sequenced in a study of shared clonotypes between healthy human individuals. Libraries were prepared by immunoSEQ multiplex PCR; TCRdb keeps only in-frame clonotypes and omits some of them. The sample has about 560,000 clones, about 80% seen once. The material sequenced was PBMCs. These receptors originate from a woman aged 40 to 50 in good health. Some clones in this sample may be carry-over from other donors' samples.

Turning to this clone: Since a much larger clone is just one base distant, this may be a read error. The same CDR3 can be traced to other DNA sequences in this sample. This chain links TRBV6-1 with TRBJ1-1; weak D call: TRBD1 (5 bases). The length of the CDR3 is 12 residues. V gave up 4 bases and J gave up 8 bases, with 11 bases separating them. In germline, CDR1 is MNHNS, CDR2 SASEGT. CDR3: CASSAGRAEAFF. CDR3 nucleotide sequence: TGTGCCAGCAGTGCGGGCAGGGCCGAAGCTTTCTTT.

The chain couples TRBV7-6 to TRBJ2-7; no definite D call. Trimming cost V 4 bases and J 0 bases, with 13 bases left between them. The CDR3 sequence is 15 residues long. Germline CDR1 and CDR2: SGHVS and FNYEAQ. The CDR3 sequence is CASSSARPSSYEQYF. The CDR3, as DNA: TGTGCCAGCAGCTCCGCCAGACCGAGCTCCTACGAGCAGTACTTC.

This clone has just one count. This may be a read error, as it is one base from a much larger clone. Other DNA variants within this sample encode the same CDR3. The chain's CDR3 is CASKSWVTEAFF. CDR3 DNA sequence: TGTGCCAGCAAGTCGTGGGTGACTGAAGCCTTCTTT. The chain uses TRBV28 and TRBJ1-1, with D unclear. Germline V gives CDR1 MDHEN, CDR2 SYDVKM. The CDR3 runs 12 residues.

The genes are TRBV18 and TRBJ1-4; D is possibly TRBD1 (6 bases). The CDR3 covers 20 residues. Trimming stripped 4 bases from V and 6 bases from J, with 30 bases between. Germline lookup yields CDR1 KGHSH and CDR2 LQKENI. For the CDR3, the DNA is TGTGCCAGCTCACTTACAGGGACTCCGGGACAATATTTTGAGGATGAAAAACTGTTTTTT. Translating it yields CASSLTGTPGQYFEDEKLFF.

V gene TRBV30 combines with J gene TRBJ1-5, with 8 nucleotides matching TRBD1. Germline V gene data show CDR1 as GTSNPN and CDR2 as SVGIG (reference sequence). Germline trimming cut 0 bases from V and 6 bases from J; bases unmatched to any gene: 1. The CDR3 is 13 amino acids. The DNA of the CDR3 is TGTGCCTGGAGTGTCAGGGGGCCTCAGCCCCAGCATTTT. This gives the protein CAWSVRGPQPQHF. The entire variable domain, with the rest obtained from reference TRBV30 and TRBJ1-5, is as follows: SQTIHQWPATLVQPVGSPLSLECTVEGTSNPNLYWYRQAAGRGLQLLFYSVGIGQISSEVPQNLSASRPQDRQFILSSKKLLLSDSGFYLCAWSVRGPQPQHFGDGTRLSIL.

In its sample, this clone was seen a few times. The chain recombines TRBV4-3 with TRBJ2-5; 8 bases align to TRBD2. Judging by the DNA end, TRBJ2-7 fits better; the J call may be wrong. From germline, CDR1 is LGHNA and CDR2 YSLEER. This CDR3 is built from 16 residues. This CDR3 is CASSQGVGSGSYEQYF. As DNA, the CDR3 is TGCGCCAGCAGCCAAGGGGTGGGAAGCGGGAGTTACGAGCAGTACTTC.

The chain employs TRBV10-2 and TRBJ2-2, with TRBD2 matching over 13 bases. The length of the CDR3 is 17 residues. Germline CDR1 and CDR2: WSHSY and SAAADI. Losses at the gene ends were 6 bases for V and 7 bases for J; bases not matched to a gene: 11. As DNA, the CDR3 is TGCGCCAGCAGGACCGCCACTAGCGGGAGGGCCAACGGGGAGCTGTTTTTT. Translated: CASRTATSGRANGELFF.

The V gene is TRBV4-3, the J gene TRBJ2-2; tentative D call: TRBD1 (6 bases). CDR3 length equals 15 residues. V shed 4 bases and J shed 0 bases, with 9 bases lying between them. Germline CDR1 is LGHNA and CDR2 is YSLEER. Written as DNA, the CDR3 is TGCGCCAGCAGCCCCGGACAGACGAACACCGGGGAGCTGTTTTTT. It yields the protein CASSPGQTNTGELFF.

V usage is TRBV4-2 and J usage is TRBJ2-7, with D tentatively TRBD1 (5 bases). The CDR3 has 16 amino acids. The V gene lost 4 bases and the J gene lost 0 bases, with 16 bases spanning the gap. CDR1 LGHNA and CDR2 YNFKEQ come from the germline V gene. The CDR3 spells CASSPRAGIGSYEQYF. DNA of the CDR3: TGTGCCAGCAGCCCTAGGGCAGGGATTGGCTCCTACGAGCAGTACTTC.

This chain connects TRBV2 to TRBJ1-2, with D perhaps matching TRBD1 (5 bases). The germline gives CDR1 SNHLY, CDR2 FYNNEI. The CDR3 extends over 15 amino acids. V was trimmed by 4 bases and J by 3 bases, leaving 15 bases between them. CDR3 amino acids: CASSALQEIYYGYTF. DNA for the CDR3: TGTGCCAGCAGTGCGTTACAGGAGATCTACTATGGCTACACCTTC.

As regards this clone: A much larger clone differs from this one at a single base, so this may be a read error. The same CDR3 can be traced to other DNA sequences in this sample. The rearrangement joins TRBV5-6 to TRBJ1-5; unclear D gene. The germline CDR1 and CDR2 sequences are SGHDT and YYEEEE. The CDR3 length is 13 residues. Trimming took 4 bases from V and 10 from J, leaving 15 bases between them. The CDR3 spells CASSVGLLGPQHF. Here the CDR3 DNA reads TGTGCCAGCAGCGTGGGCCTACTGGGTCCCCAGCATTTT.

Concerning this clone: This likely traces to a read error, being one base from a far larger clone. Lacking the conserved final phenylalanine or tryptophan, this CDR3 likely reflects a read error. This sequence joins TRBV6-4 and TRBJ2-7; D possibly corresponds to TRBD2 (5 bases). The CDR3 runs 15 residues. Germline V gene sequence: CDR1 MRHNA, CDR2 SNTAGT. Trimming took 3 bases from V and 5 from J, leaving 17 bases between them. The CDR3 DNA is TGTGCCAGCAGTGAGGAGGCCGGAGAGGGAAACGAGCAGTACCTC. Translating gives CASSEEAGEGNEQYL.

This clone was counted many times. Other DNA sequences in this sample translate to the same CDR3. The genes are TRBV4-3 and TRBJ2-5; D is perhaps TRBD1 (6 bases). Per germline, CDR1 LGHNA and CDR2 YSLEER. Trimming removed 1 base from V and 4 bases from J, with 22 bases in between. The CDR3 has 18 amino acids. CDR3 coding DNA: TGCGCCAGCAGCCAAGGAGAGACAGGCCCCTCTGGGGGAGAGACCCAGTACTTC. It yields the protein CASSQGETGPSGGETQYF.

V and J are TRBV20-1 and TRBJ2-7; D is unresolved. V was cut by 5 bases and J by 1 base, with 6 bases left in between. The length of the CDR3 is 11 residues. Germline CDR1 reads DFQATT; CDR2 reads SNEGSKA (reference sequence). CDR3 loop: CSAAQSYEQYF. The CDR3 DNA reads as TGCAGTGCTGCCCAATCCTACGAGCAGTACTTC.

In the case of this clone: A read error is possible here, since a much larger clone lies one base away. The rearrangement links TRBV5-1 to TRBJ2-1; TRBD1 matches 7 bases. CDR3 size: 12 residues. Germline CDR1 and CDR2: SGHRS and YFSETQ. CDR3 bases: TGCGCCAGCAGCTTACAGGGGCATGAGCAGCTCTTC. It specifies CASSLQGHEQLF.

The genes are TRBV19 and TRBJ1-2, with a tentative D call TRBD1 (5 bases). V lost 4 bases and J lost 7, with 10 bases in between. The CDR3 is 12 amino acids. The germline V gene encodes CDR1 LNHDA and CDR2 SQIVND (reference sequence). The CDR3 DNA reads as TGTGCCAGTAGTAACGGGGCCCGTGGCTACACCTTC. Translating it yields CASSNGARGYTF.

The chain uses TRBV14 and TRBJ1-1, with 7 bases that match TRBD1. Germline V gene lookup returns CDR1 SGHDN and CDR2 FVKESK. The CDR3 has 14 amino acids. V gave up 4 bases and J gave up 7 bases; unmatched junction bases: 9. CDR3: CASSLQISGGEAFF. CDR3 nucleotide sequence: TGTGCCAGCAGCCTCCAAATTTCAGGGGGTGAAGCTTTCTTT.

The rearrangement links TRBV7-8 to TRBJ2-1; D ambiguous. The ends were cut back, 0 bases at V and 6 bases at J, with 6 bases in the middle. There are 13 residues in the CDR3. Germline V gene data show CDR1 as SGHVS and CDR2 as FQNEAQ. CDR3 in DNA: TGTGCCAGCAGCTTAGCCCCCCTCAATGAGCAGTTCTTC. Translated: CASSLAPLNEQFF.

A remark on this clone: One end of the junction fails to match germline, which may point to a read error. The chain employs TRBV6-4 and TRBJ2-4; D remains unclear. Germline-derived CDR1 and CDR2 are MRHNA and SNTAGT. The CDR3 is 11 residues long. CDR3 nucleotide sequence: TGTGCCAGCAGTGACTCTTCATTTAGAGACTTC. Residues: CASSDSSFRDF.

The chain has TRBV2 and TRBJ1-1; D is unresolved. V gave up 7 bases and J gave up 4 bases, with 13 bases separating them. Germline CDR1 SNHLY, CDR2 FYNNEI. The CDR3 contains 13 residues. CDR3 sequence (DNA): TGTGCCAGCACCCAAATTGCGGGCACTGAAGCTTTCTTT. Protein: CASTQIAGTEAFF.

This clone is a singleton in its sample. Different DNA sequences within this sample yield the same CDR3. The J gene is TRBJ2-7, the V gene TRBV7-2, with a tentative D call TRBD1 (6 bases). Germline loops: CDR1 SGHTA, CDR2 FQGNSA. The length of the CDR3 is 15 residues. V was clipped by 2 bases and J by 0 bases, with 11 bases between them. CDR3 in DNA: TGTGCCAGCAGCTTATCAGGGGTTCGCTCCTACGAGCAGTACTTC. Protein: CASSLSGVRSYEQYF.

The chain couples TRBV30 to TRBJ2-2; D uncertain. The germline gives CDR1 GTSNPN, CDR2 SVGIG (reference sequence). V was pared by 1 base and J by 7 bases, with 10 bases between. The CDR3 consists of 13 residues. The CDR3 here is CAWSGVGFGELFF. DNA for the CDR3: TGTGCCTGGAGTGGTGTGGGTTTCGGGGAGCTGTTTTTT.

The chain is built from TRBV7-8 and TRBJ2-1; D might be TRBD2 (5 bases). CDR1 SGHVS and CDR2 FQNEAQ come from the germline V gene. CDR3 size: 14 residues. The V gene lost 2 bases and the J gene lost 7 bases, with 12 bases spanning the gap. As DNA, the CDR3 is TGTGCCAGCAGCTTATGGGAGACGGGGAATGAGCAGTTCTTC. Translated: CASSLWETGNEQFF.

The chain joins TRBV19 to TRBJ2-1, with 7 bases lining up with TRBD2. Germline CDR1 LNHDA, CDR2 SQIVND (reference sequence). CDR3 length equals 16 residues. Germline trimming cut 7 bases from V and 4 bases from J; bases unmatched to any gene: 13. CDR3 nucleotides: TGTGCCAGTACCCCAAGGCTAGCGGCACCTTACAATGAGCAGTTCTTC. This gives the protein CASTPRLAAPYNEQFF. Full variable domain (outside the CDR3, taken from reference TRBV19 and TRBJ2-1): DGGITQSPKYLFRKEGQNVTLSCEQNLNHDAMYWYRQDPGQGLRLIYYSQIVNDFQKGDIAEGYSVSREKKESFPLTVTSAQKNPTAFYLCASTPRLAAPYNEQFFGPGTRLTVL.

As for this clone: A far larger clone is off by one base, so a read error is likely. The sample carries other DNA sequences with the same CDR3. The rearrangement links TRBV6-1 to TRBJ1-5; no reliable D call. Germline V gives CDR1 MNHNS, CDR2 SASEGT. This CDR3 region has 13 residues. CDR3 sequence reads: CASSLNSNQPQHF. CDR3 nucleotide sequence: TGTGCCAGCAGTCTAAATAGCAATCAGCCCCAGCACTTT.

The V gene is TRBV7-8, the J gene TRBJ2-1; TRBD2 is a possible D gene (5 bases). The V gene lost 5 bases and the J gene lost 2 bases, with 10 bases spanning the gap. This CDR3 is built from 14 residues. Germline V CDR1 and CDR2: SGHVS, FQNEAQ. The chain's CDR3 is CASSDREPYNEQFF. CDR3 nucleotides: TGTGCCAGCAGCGACCGGGAACCCTACAATGAGCAGTTCTTC.